The 4 T cell receptor beta chains reported below all come from one sample, sequenced in a study of cytomegalovirus exposure and HLA in healthy donors. Primers for the PCR totalled 60 Vbeta and 13 Jbeta. TCRdb's table, derived via immunoSEQ multiplex PCR, lists solely in-frame clones and lacks some. The table lists about 160,000 clones, 60% to 80% of them singletons, with about 0.93% in the top ten. The sequenced sample consisted of PBMCs. These receptors came from a woman between 50 and 59 years old in good health and CMV-seropositive.

This clone was counted only a few times. The chain links TRBV27 to TRBJ2-7; 8 positions match TRBD1. Trimming at V came to 5 bases and at J to 7 bases, leaving 16 bases not matched to a gene. This CDR3 has 16 residues. The germline CDR1 and CDR2 sequences are MNHEY and SMNVEV (reference sequence). CDR3 loop: CASSRDRGTIVGEQYF. CDR3 coding DNA: TGTGCCAGCAGTCGTGACAGGGGCACGATTGTGGGGGAGCAGTACTTC.

This sequence joins TRBV5-1 and TRBJ2-5, with 10 bases fitting TRBD2. Germline CDR1 is SGHRS and CDR2 is YFSETQ. J was trimmed by 5 bases and V by 0 bases; bases with no gene match: 10. This CDR3 comprises 17 residues. The CDR3 DNA reads TGCGCCAGCAGCTTGGAAGGTAGCGGGGGGCGCTCGGAGACCCAGTACTTC. It encodes CASSLEGSGGRSETQYF.

CDR3 region: CASSSLTGDGEETQYF. CDR3 DNA: TGCGCCAGCAGCTCCCTAACAGGGGACGGAGAAGAGACCCAGTACTTC. The chain joins TRBV5-1 to TRBJ2-5; TRBD1 matches at 7 bases. The CDR3 consists of 16 residues. The germline V gene has CDR1 SGHRS and CDR2 YFSETQ. V lost 3 bases to trimming and J lost 3 bases; unmatched junction nucleotides: 11.

J is TRBJ2-1 and V is TRBV7-2; 10 bases align to TRBD2. The CDR3 contains 16 residues. Germline V CDR1 and CDR2: SGHTA, FQGNSA. The ends lost 4 bases at V and 7 bases at J; junction bases unmatched: 10. This CDR3 reads CASSSQLSGGTNEQFF. As DNA, the CDR3 is TGTGCCAGCAGCTCCCAGCTTAGCGGGGGGACGAATGAGCAGTTCTTC.